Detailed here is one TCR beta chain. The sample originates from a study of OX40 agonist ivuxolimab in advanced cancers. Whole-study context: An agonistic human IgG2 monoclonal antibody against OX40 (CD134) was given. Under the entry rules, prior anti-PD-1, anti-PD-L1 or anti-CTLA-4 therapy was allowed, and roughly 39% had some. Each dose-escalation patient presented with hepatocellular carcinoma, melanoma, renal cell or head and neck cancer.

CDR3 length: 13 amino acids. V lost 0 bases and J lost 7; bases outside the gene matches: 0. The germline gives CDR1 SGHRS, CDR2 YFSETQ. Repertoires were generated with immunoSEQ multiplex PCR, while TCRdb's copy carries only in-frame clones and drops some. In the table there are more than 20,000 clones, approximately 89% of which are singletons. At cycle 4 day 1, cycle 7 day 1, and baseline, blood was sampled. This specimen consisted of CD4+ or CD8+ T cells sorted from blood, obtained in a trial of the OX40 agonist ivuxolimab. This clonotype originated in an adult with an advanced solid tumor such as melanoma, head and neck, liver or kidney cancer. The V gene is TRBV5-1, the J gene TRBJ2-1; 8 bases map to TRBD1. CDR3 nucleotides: TGCGCCAGCAGCTTGGGACAGGGGAATGAGCAGTTCTTC. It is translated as CASSLGQGNEQFF.